This T cell receptor (beta chain) was retrieved from a study of T cell changes during pregnancy in multiple sclerosis (dated by TCRdb to between 2019 and 2020). With regard to the full study: The study examined how the T cell repertoire changed over the course of pregnancy in women with multiple sclerosis.

Concerning this clone: The specificity of this receptor is unknown. The sample holds no much larger clone one base away, and base qualities are not on file.

The junction shows trimming of 7 bases on V and 4 bases on J, plus 14 bases between the germline ends. From the germline V gene, CDR1 is SGHAT and CDR2 is FQNNGV. CDR3 length: 14 amino acids, cysteine to phenylalanine. The retained sequence is limited to the CDR3, 42 bases, with the frame set at the first base. The protocol used for the library was the immunoSEQ multiplex PCR assay. TCRdb retrieved this table from immuneACCESS and kept in-frame rearrangements only. Not all clones are present; in checked studies, unresolved V genes account for under half, and no reason is known for the remainder. This sample lists 100,000 or so clones; approximately 91% were detected once. About 3.1% of the sample rests with the top ten.

Source: peripheral blood, taken in the second trimester of pregnancy. The sequence is built from TRBV11-2 and TRBJ2-1, with the D gene too uncertain to name. The clonotype was recovered from a female donor with multiple sclerosis, enrolled in a pregnancy study. The DNA is TGTGCCAGCACTCCGAGTGCTTTTTACAATGAGCAGTTCTTC. The encoded protein is CASTPSAFYNEQFF.